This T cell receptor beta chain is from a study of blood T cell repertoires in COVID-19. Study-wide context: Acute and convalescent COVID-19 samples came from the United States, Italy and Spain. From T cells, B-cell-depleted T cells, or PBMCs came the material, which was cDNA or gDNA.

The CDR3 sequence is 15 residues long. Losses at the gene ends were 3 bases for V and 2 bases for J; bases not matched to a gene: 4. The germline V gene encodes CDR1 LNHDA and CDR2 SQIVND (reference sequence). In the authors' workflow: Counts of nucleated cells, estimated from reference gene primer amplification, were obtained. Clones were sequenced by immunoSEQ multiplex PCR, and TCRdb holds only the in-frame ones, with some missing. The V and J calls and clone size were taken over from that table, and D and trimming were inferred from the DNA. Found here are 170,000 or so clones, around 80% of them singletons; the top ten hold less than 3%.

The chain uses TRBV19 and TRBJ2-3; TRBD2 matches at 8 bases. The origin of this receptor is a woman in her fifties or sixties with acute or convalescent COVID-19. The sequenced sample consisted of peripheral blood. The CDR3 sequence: CASSILAGFTDTQYF. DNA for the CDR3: TGTGCCAGTAGTATCCTAGCGGGTTTCACAGATACGCAGTATTTT.